Sequencing of this T cell receptor (beta chain) was carried out in a study of blood T cells in healthy people across ages. Russia was home to the donors, healthy Caucasian individuals aged about 6 to 90. Together with a sample-barcoded 5' primer, a J-beta primer mix was included in a second PCR lasting roughly 6 to 12 cycles. Every sample produced at least 2.5 million CDR3-containing paired-end reads. TCRdb recomputed calls from the 5' RACE reads with MiXCR, one row per CDR3 protein. The sample has hundreds of thousands of distinct CDR3 sequences, 49% seen once. Source material: blood. The sequence came from a woman aged 55 to 70 in good health.

In DNA form, the CDR3 reads TGCAGTGTCCGAGGGGGGGGGCAGCCCCAGCATTTT. Its protein is CSVRGGGQPQHF. V gene TRBV20-1 combines with J gene TRBJ1-5; a possible D gene is TRBD1 (6 bases). The germline V gene encodes CDR1 DFQATT and CDR2 SNEGSKA (reference sequence). Trimming removed 7 bases from V and 7 bases from J, with 14 bases in between. This CDR3 spans 12 amino acids.